The next 7 T cell receptor beta chains were all read from a single sample in a study of spatial heterogeneity in lung cancer. Sample time point: sample taken at primary tumor resection. TCRdb fed the 5' RACE reads into MiXCR, producing one record per CDR3 protein. The sample table includes some 48 distinct CDR3 sequences. The specimen was normal lung tissue next to the tumor, collected at surgery. These receptors came from a female donor with early-stage non-small cell lung cancer.

There are a few counts of this clonotype. This beta chain appears as a stray read in a library generated for alpha chains; its size is not informative. The gene calls are TRBV4-1 and TRBJ2-7, with 8 positions matching TRBD1. This CDR3 has 18 amino acids. The V gene's germline CDR1 is MGHRA and CDR2 YSYEKL. J gave up 1 base and V 4 bases, and 15 bases lay outside the gene matches. The CDR3 here is CASSRGQGLRGFSYEQYF. Written as DNA, the CDR3 is TGCGCCAGCAGCCGCGGACAGGGTCTAAGAGGGTTTTCCTACGAGCAGTACTTC.

About this clonotype itself: This beta chain lies outside the target of a library built for alpha chains; its clone size means little. The chain links TRBV11-2 to TRBJ2-1, with no clear D. CDR3 length: 14 residues. From germline, CDR1 is SGHAT and CDR2 FQNNGV. Trimming removed 5 bases at V and 8 bases at J, with 16 bases between. This CDR3 is CASSPGSRIHEQFF. In nucleotides, the CDR3 is TGTGCCAGCAGCCCGGGTAGCCGCATTCATGAGCAGTTCTTC.

Points on this clonotype: The size of this beta chain means little, since it is a stray read in a library made for alpha chains. V and J are TRBV20-1 and TRBJ1-1; no definite D call. CDR3 length equals 14 residues. V gave up 3 bases and J gave up 1 base, with 12 bases separating them. Germline CDR1 reads DFQATT; CDR2 reads SNEGSKA (reference sequence). The DNA for the CDR3 is TGCAGTGCTAGCAGGCGGAGGGAGAACACTGAAGCTTTCTTT. This sequence encodes CSASRRRENTEAFF.

Concerning this clonotype: The library was designed around alpha chains, so this beta chain is a stray read whose abundance carries little weight. This sequence joins TRBV18 and TRBJ2-3; the D is unclear. This CDR3 spans 13 amino acids. The ends were cut back, 1 base at V and 4 bases at J, with 6 bases in the middle. The germline gives CDR1 KGHSH, CDR2 LQKENI. The CDR3, as DNA: TGTGCCAGCTCACCACGTGACGCAGATACGCAGTATTTT. Translated, it gives CASSPRDADTQYF.

By share, this clonotype counts as large (0.1 to 1%). This beta chain is a stray sequence in a library constructed for alpha chains; its clone size is not meaningful. The gene calls are TRBV30 and TRBJ1-1, with 7 bases aligning to TRBD1. Germline CDR1 GTSNPN, CDR2 SVGIG (reference sequence). Germline trimming cut 2 bases from V and 2 bases from J; bases unmatched to any gene: 5. CDR3 size: 14 residues. In DNA form, the CDR3 reads TGTGCCTGGAGTTTGGGACAGATAAACACTGAAGCTTTCTTT. Translated, it gives CAWSLGQINTEAFF.

This clonotype was recorded only once. The library was prepared for alpha chains; this beta chain is a stray read, so its frequency means little. The V call is TRBV7-9, the J call TRBJ2-2; unclear D gene. V was shortened by 7 bases and J by 2 bases, with 2 bases between the two germline ends. Germline loops: CDR1 SEHNR, CDR2 FQNEAQ (reference sequence). The CDR3 consists of 11 residues. The CDR3 bases are TGTGCCAGCACCAACACCGGGGAGCTGTTTTTT. This translates into CASTNTGELFF. The full variable domain, completed using reference TRBV7-9 and TRBJ2-2, is DTGVSQNPRHKITKRGQNVTFRCDPISEHNRLYWYRQTLGQGPEFLTYFQNEAQLEKSRLLSDRFSAERPKGSFSTLEIQRTEQGDSAMYLCASTNTGELFFGEGSRLTVL.

By share, this clonotype ranks as large. The library was prepared for alpha chains; this beta chain is a stray read, so its frequency means little. The chain uses TRBV6-2 or TRBV6-3 and TRBJ2-5; no firm D call. Germline assignment: CDR1 MNHEY and CDR2 SVGEGT. Trimming took 1 base from V and 4 from J, leaving 1 base between them. This CDR3 spans 11 amino acids. The CDR3 nucleotides read TGTGCCAGCAGTTACTTAGAGACCCAGTACTTC. This encodes CASSYLETQYF.